This record looks at one TCR beta chain sequence and its context. The PCR employed 60 Vbeta primers together with 13 Jbeta primers. Only in-frame clones appear in the TCRdb table, and some are missing; sequencing was by immunoSEQ multiplex PCR. The repertoire includes about 200,000 clones, around four fifths of them detected once, and roughly 1.6% sits in the top ten. The data were taken from a study of cytomegalovirus exposure and HLA in healthy donors. The source is a man aged 45-65 years in good health and CMV-seronegative. Source material: PBMCs.

The CDR3 nucleotides read TGTGCCAGCAGTTTAAGTCGGACGGGACAGTTCGCAGATACGCAGTATTTT. Amino acid sequence: CASSLSRTGQFADTQYF. The chain carries TRBV27 and TRBJ2-3; 7 nucleotides agree with TRBD1. V shed 2 bases and J 4 bases; nucleotides not matched to a gene: 12. This CDR3 contains 17 residues. Germline-derived CDR1 and CDR2 are MNHEY and SMNVEV (reference sequence).